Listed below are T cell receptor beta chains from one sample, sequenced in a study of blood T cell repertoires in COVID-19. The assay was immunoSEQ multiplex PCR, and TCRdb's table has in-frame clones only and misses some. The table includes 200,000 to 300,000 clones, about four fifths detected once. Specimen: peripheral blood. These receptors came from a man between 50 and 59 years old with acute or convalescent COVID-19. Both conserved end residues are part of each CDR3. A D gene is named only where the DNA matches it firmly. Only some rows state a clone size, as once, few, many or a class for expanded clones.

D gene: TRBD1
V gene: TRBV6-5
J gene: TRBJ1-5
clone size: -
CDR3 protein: CASNPTGGNQPQHF
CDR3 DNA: TGTGCCAGCAATCCAACAGGGGGGAATCAGCCCCAGCATTTT

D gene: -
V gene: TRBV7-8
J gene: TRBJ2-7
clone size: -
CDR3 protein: CASSSDTYEQYF
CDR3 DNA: TGTGCCAGCAGCTCGGACACCTACGAGCAGTACTTC

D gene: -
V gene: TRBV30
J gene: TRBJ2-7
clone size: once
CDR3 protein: CAWSTAYEQYF
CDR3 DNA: TGTGCCTGGAGTACCGCGTACGAGCAGTACTTC

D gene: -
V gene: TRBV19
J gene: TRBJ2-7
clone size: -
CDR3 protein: CASSPRGIATWDEQYF
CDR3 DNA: TGTGCCAGTAGTCCTCGAGGGATAGCGACGTGGGACGAGCAGTACTTC

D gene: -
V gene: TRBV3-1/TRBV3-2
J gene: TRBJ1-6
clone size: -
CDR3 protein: CASSLRYLGQSSSPLHF
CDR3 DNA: TGTGCCAGCAGCCTACGTTACCTTGGACAGTCGAGCTCACCCCTCCACTTT

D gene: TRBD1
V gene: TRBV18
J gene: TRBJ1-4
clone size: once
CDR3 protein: CASSPTGTGNEKLFF
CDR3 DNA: TGTGCCAGCTCACCGACCGGGACAGGGAATGAAAAACTGTTTTTT

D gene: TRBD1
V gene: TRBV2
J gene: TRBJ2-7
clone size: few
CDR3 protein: CASSVLTGGTYEQYF
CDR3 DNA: TGTGCCAGCAGTGTTCTGACAGGGGGAACCTACGAGCAGTACTTC

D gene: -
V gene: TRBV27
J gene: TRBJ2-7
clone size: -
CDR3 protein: CASSLRPGTTYEQYF
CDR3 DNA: TGTGCCAGCAGTTTACGTCCTGGTACAACCTACGAGCAGTACTTC

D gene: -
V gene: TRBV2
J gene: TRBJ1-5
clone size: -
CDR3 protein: CASSVERSNQPQHF
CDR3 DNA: TGTGCCAGCAGCGTTGAGAGGAGCAATCAGCCCCAGCATTTT

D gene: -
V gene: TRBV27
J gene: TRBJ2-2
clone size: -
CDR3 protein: CASSLGLANTGELFF
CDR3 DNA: TGTGCCAGCAGTTTAGGGCTTGCGAACACCGGGGAGCTGTTTTTT

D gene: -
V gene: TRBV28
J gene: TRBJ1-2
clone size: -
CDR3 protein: CASSLYGAAAYGYTF
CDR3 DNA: TGTGCCAGCAGTTTATATGGAGCAGCCGCCTATGGCTACACCTTC

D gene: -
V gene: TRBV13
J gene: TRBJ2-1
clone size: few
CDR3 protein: CASSLGLANYYNEQFF
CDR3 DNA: TGTGCCAGCAGCTTAGGCCTAGCGAATTACTACAATGAGCAGTTCTTC

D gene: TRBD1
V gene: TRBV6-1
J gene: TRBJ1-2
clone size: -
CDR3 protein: CASSEGDRGYGYTF
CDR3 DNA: TGTGCCAGCAGTGAGGGGGACAGGGGATATGGCTACACCTTC